The 5 T cell receptor beta chains listed next were all sequenced from one sample in a study of blood T cell repertoires in COVID-19. The table came from immunoSEQ multiplex PCR; TCRdb's copy has only in-frame clones and leaves some out. The sample lists 150,000 to 200,000 clones, 80% to 85% occurring once. Sequenced input: peripheral blood. The receptors shown here come from a woman younger than 45 with acute or convalescent COVID-19.

The chain couples TRBV10-3 to TRBJ2-5; tentatively, D is TRBD1 (6 bases). Looked up from germline, CDR1 is ENHRY and CDR2 is SYGVKD. V was pared by 2 bases and J by 3 bases, with 10 bases between. This CDR3 spans 14 amino acids. The DNA for the CDR3 is TGTGCCATCAGTGAGGGGACATACAAAGAGACCCAGTACTTC. This translates into CAISEGTYKETQYF.

This rearrangement joins TRBV5-6 to TRBJ2-3; D might be TRBD2 (5 bases). Germline-derived CDR1 and CDR2 are SGHDT and YYEEEE. Trimming left V 2 bases short and J 5 bases short, with 15 bases between. This CDR3 has 15 amino acids. The CDR3 coding sequence is TGTGCCAGCAGCTTACAAGGGAGTTTGCTAGATACGCAGTATTTT. Residues: CASSLQGSLLDTQYF.

The chain has TRBV5-6 and TRBJ1-5; the D gene is possibly TRBD1 (5 bases). CDR3 length equals 16 residues. Germline-derived CDR1 and CDR2 are SGHDT and YYEEEE. Between the trimmed V and J ends, which lost 2 bases and 0 bases, there was a span of 12 bases. The CDR3, as DNA: TGTGCCAGCAGCTTCGGGGGAGGGAATAGCAATCAGCCCCAGCATTTT. Translation gives CASSFGGGNSNQPQHF.

CDR3 sequence: CASSPGGSNEQFF. The CDR3 region has the DNA TGTGCCAGCAGTCCAGGGGGAAGCAATGAGCAGTTCTTC. This sequence joins TRBV27 and TRBJ2-1, with 7 bases identical to TRBD1. V was pared by 5 bases and J by 6 bases, with 4 bases of the junction left unmatched. The germline gives CDR1 MNHEY, CDR2 SMNVEV (reference sequence). The CDR3 runs to 13 residues.

The chain uses TRBV6-4 and TRBJ2-7, with 9 bases lining up with TRBD2. Germline V gives CDR1 MRHNA, CDR2 SNTAGT. V shed 6 bases, J shed 2 bases, and the junction held 8 bases outside the gene matches. The CDR3 is made up of 15 amino acids. CDR3 protein: CASSTRAGGPYEQYF. In DNA, the CDR3 is TGTGCCAGCAGCACGAGGGCGGGAGGGCCCTACGAGCAGTACTTC.